Listed below are T cell receptor beta chains from one sample, sequenced in a study of T cell repertoires in cytomegalovirus infection. The antigens for these receptors are not known. TCRdb reprocessed the reads with MiXCR, giving one entry per CDR3 protein. The sample includes roughly 920,000 distinct CDR3 sequences, more than 25% of them seen just once. The sequencing used cultured CD8+ T cells from PBMCs, collected from culture after CMV antigen stimulation. These receptors all stem from a human donor in good health (CMV status not recorded). Some clones in this sample may be carry-over from other donors' samples. The CDR3 runs from the conserved cysteine through the conserved F or W. Each record gives: V gene, clone size, D gene, J gene, CDR3 DNA, CDR3 protein. The D gene is left open where the match is weak. Some rows mark clone size as missing; the rest say once, few, many or name a class of expanded clone.

V: TRBV6-5
size: .
D: .
J: TRBJ1-1
DNA: TGTGTCAGCAGTTACTCGACGAACACTGAAGCTTTCTTT
CDR3: CVSSYSTNTEAFF

V: TRBV4-1
size: few
D: TRBD2
J: TRBJ2-3
DNA: TGCGCCAGCAGCCAAGAACTCGGACTAGCGGTCGAGGGCCACACAGATACGCAGTATTTT
CDR3: CASSQELGLAVEGHTDTQYF

V: TRBV4-1
size: .
D: .
J: TRBJ2-7
DNA: TGCGTCAGCAGCCAAGAAGGCCAGGGAAAAGCCTACGAGCAGTACTTC
CDR3: CVSSQEGQGKAYEQYF

V: TRBV7-8
size: few
D: .
J: TRBJ1-2
DNA: TGTGCCAGCAGCTCCCCGACAATGGGCCATGGCTACACCTTC
CDR3: CASSSPTMGHGYTF

V: TRBV4-2
size: .
D: .
J: TRBJ1-2
DNA: TGTGCCAGCAGCCCCATGGCTAGGCACCGAGGGGCGGATGGCTACACCTTC
CDR3: CASSPMARHRGADGYTF

V: TRBV6-6
size: .
D: TRBD1
J: TRBJ2-5
DNA: TGTGCCAGCAGCTACCTACAGGGGTACCAAGAGACCCAGTACTTC
CDR3: CASSYLQGYQETQYF

V: TRBV7-9
size: .
D: .
J: TRBJ1-1
DNA: TGTGCCAGCAGCTCCCTTCCACATCTGACAGAAAACACTGAAGCTTTCTTT
CDR3: CASSSLPHLTENTEAFF

V: TRBV28
size: .
D: .
J: TRBJ2-3
DNA: TGTGCCAGCAGTTTAGGGGTTCGAGCGGAGGTCGAAGATACGCAGTATTTT
CDR3: CASSLGVRAEVEDTQYF

V: TRBV5-6
size: few
D: .
J: TRBJ1-2
DNA: TGTGCCAGCAGCAAATCTCCAGGCTACACCTTC
CDR3: CASSKSPGYTF

V: TRBV7-2
size: .
D: .
J: TRBJ1-1
DNA: TGTGCCACACCCTCGGGGGGCTTCATGAACACTGAAGCTTTCTTT
CDR3: CATPSGGFMNTEAFF

V: TRBV6-4
size: few
D: TRBD2
J: TRBJ2-1
DNA: TGTGCCAGCAGTGAGCGGGAGGTAGGTGGGAATGAGCAGTTCTTC
CDR3: CASSEREVGGNEQFF

V: TRBV7-9
size: many
D: .
J: TRBJ2-7
DNA: TGTGCCAGCAGCTTGGGGGGGGGCGGTCTCTACGAGCAGTACTTC
CDR3: CASSLGGGGLYEQYF

V: TRBV27
size: few
D: TRBD1
J: TRBJ2-2
DNA: TGTGCCAGCAGTTTGGCCGGGGACAGGCCCCTACCCGATGGGCTGTTTTTT
CDR3: CASSLAGDRPLPDGLFF

V: TRBV15
size: few
D: .
J: TRBJ2-7
DNA: TGTGCCACCAGTCCACAGGATTCCTACGAGCAGTACTTC
CDR3: CATSPQDSYEQYF

V: TRBV7-3
size: .
D: .
J: TRBJ1-1
DNA: TGTGCCAGCAGCCCCTCTCGGAGGGACACTGAAGCTTTCTTT
CDR3: CASSPSRRDTEAFF

V: TRBV6-2/TRBV6-3
size: few
D: .
J: TRBJ2-2
DNA: TGTGCCAGCAGTTACACGCCCCCCGGGAACCTAAGGTCCGGGGAGCTGTTTTTT
CDR3: CASSYTPPGNLRSGELFF

V: TRBV7-6
size: .
D: .
J: TRBJ2-5
DNA: TGTGCCAGCAGCTCAATGCCCGGCCCTTTGGGCCAGTACTTC
CDR3: CASSSMPGPLGQYF

V: TRBV12-5
size: .
D: .
J: TRBJ2-2
DNA: TGTGCTAGTGGAGACATGCCCTTTAGCACCGGGGAGCTGTTTTTT
CDR3: CASGDMPFSTGELFF

V: TRBV7-8
size: .
D: TRBD1
J: TRBJ1-2
DNA: TGTGCCAGCAGCTTAGTACGAACCCGGGACAGGGGTTATGGCTACACCTTC
CDR3: CASSLVRTRDRGYGYTF

V: TRBV10-3
size: .
D: TRBD1
J: TRBJ1-1
DNA: TGTGCCATCACTCTTTCAGGGGGAATGAACACTGAAGCTTTCTTT
CDR3: CAITLSGGMNTEAFF

V: TRBV4-1
size: few
D: .
J: TRBJ2-5
DNA: TGCGCCAGCAGCCATGGGGCGTGGGAGACCCAGTACTTC
CDR3: CASSHGAWETQYF

V: TRBV12-3/TRBV12-4
size: .
D: TRBD1
J: TRBJ2-1
DNA: TGTGCCAGCAACTTAGGGGGCCGGAATGAGCAGTTCTTC
CDR3: CASNLGGRNEQFF

V: TRBV7-2
size: many
D: .
J: TRBJ2-1
DNA: TGTGCCAGCAGCACCCGAGAAAGGACCTCCTCCTACAATGAGCAGTTCTTC
CDR3: CASSTRERTSSYNEQFF

V: TRBV2
size: few
D: .
J: TRBJ1-2
DNA: TGTGCCAGCAGTGAAGGGGGACCAGGGGACCTCTATGGCTACACCTTC
CDR3: CASSEGGPGDLYGYTF

V: TRBV12-3/TRBV12-4
size: .
D: .
J: TRBJ2-1
DNA: TGTGCCAGCAGTTTTCCGGGGGGCCAGAATGAGCAGTTCTTC
CDR3: CASSFPGGQNEQFF

V: TRBV15
size: .
D: .
J: TRBJ1-4
DNA: TGTGCCACCAGCAGCTGGGGAACTAATGAAAAACTGTTTTTT
CDR3: CATSSWGTNEKLFF

V: TRBV28
size: .
D: TRBD2
J: TRBJ2-3
DNA: TGTGCCAGCAGCGTTAGCGGGGGCCAGTCGCTAAATACGCAGTATTTT
CDR3: CASSVSGGQSLNTQYF

V: TRBV27
size: .
D: .
J: TRBJ1-2
DNA: TGTGCCAGCAGTCCTAACCCGATAGATGGCTACACCTTC
CDR3: CASSPNPIDGYTF

V: TRBV13
size: .
D: TRBD1
J: TRBJ1-4
DNA: TGTGCCAGCAGCTTAGATGGGACAGGGCCCTATGAAAAACTGTTTTTT
CDR3: CASSLDGTGPYEKLFF

V: TRBV25-1
size: .
D: TRBD2
J: TRBJ2-5
DNA: TGTGCCAGCAGTGAATTTTTCGGCGGGACTAGCGGGGCCCGCCAAGAGACCCAGTACTTC
CDR3: CASSEFFGGTSGARQETQYF

V: TRBV6-1
size: .
D: .
J: TRBJ2-3
DNA: TGTGCCAGCAGTGACTATACGCAGTATTTT
CDR3: CASSDYTQYF

V: TRBV19
size: .
D: .
J: TRBJ2-5
DNA: TGTGCCAGTAGTATAGAAACGGCAGGGGAAGAGACCCAGTACTTC
CDR3: CASSIETAGEETQYF

V: TRBV12-3/TRBV12-4
size: few
D: .
J: TRBJ1-2
DNA: TGTGCCAGCAGTTTGGTATTCTTGGTGGATGGCTACACCTTC
CDR3: CASSLVFLVDGYTF

V: TRBV12-5
size: few
D: .
J: TRBJ1-5
DNA: TGTGCTAGTGTCCCGGGGAGGGAGGCGGCTCAGCCCCAGCATTTT
CDR3: CASVPGREAAQPQHF

V: TRBV7-9
size: few
D: TRBD1
J: TRBJ1-3
DNA: TGTGCCAGCAGCCCGTCAGGGGGCCGTTATTGGGACACCATATATTTT
CDR3: CASSPSGGRYWDTIYF